One and the same sample provided the 14 T cell receptor beta chains below, sequenced in a study of T cell responses to AZD1222 COVID-19 vaccine. The table came from immunoSEQ multiplex PCR; TCRdb's copy has only in-frame clones and leaves some out. The data show about 130,000 clones, approximately 91% seen once. This specimen was peripheral blood, taken on day 0 of AZD1222 vaccination. All receptors derive from an adult in good health.

The chain recombines TRBV5-1 with TRBJ1-1, with D possibly TRBD1 on 5 matching bases. CDR1 SGHRS and CDR2 YFSETQ come from the germline V gene. CDR3 length: 16 residues. V dropped 0 bases and J dropped 5 bases, with 17 bases sitting between them. The CDR3: CASSLGGGAGQTEAFF. CDR3 DNA: TGCGCCAGCAGCTTGGGAGGTGGGGCAGGGCAAACTGAAGCTTTCTTT.

The chain joins TRBV12-3 or TRBV12-4 to TRBJ2-2; no reliable D call. V was pared by 3 bases and J by 6 bases, with 5 bases between. This CDR3 spans 12 amino acids. CDR3 sequence: CASSFSPGELFF. The CDR3 coding sequence is TGTGCCAGCAGTTTCAGTCCCGGGGAGCTGTTTTTT.

This clone was observed a single time. The chain has TRBV10-2 and TRBJ2-5, with 8 bases identical to TRBD2. With V trimmed by 7 bases and J by 4 bases, 11 bases remained unmatched. The CDR3 is 15 amino acids. Germline V CDR1 and CDR2: WSHSY, SAAADI. The CDR3 is CASKTGGAAGETQYF. CDR3 coding DNA: TGCGCCAGCAAAACCGGGGGGGCCGCAGGAGAGACCCAGTACTTC.

The DNA for the CDR3 is TGTGCCAGTAGTCCACAGGGGCCCTATGGCTACACCTTC. It translates to CASSPQGPYGYTF. The chain employs TRBV19 and TRBJ1-2, with TRBD1 matching 7 bases. Germline CDR1 reads LNHDA; CDR2 reads SQIVND (reference sequence). There are 13 residues in the CDR3. V lost 5 bases, J lost 4 bases, and 4 bases stayed unmatched.

This clone was found a few times. The V gene is TRBV9, the J gene TRBJ2-1; the match to TRBD2 covers 9 bases. J lost 4 bases, V lost 3 bases, and 8 bases had no gene match. The CDR3 has 16 amino acids. Germline values: CDR1 SGDLS, CDR2 YYNGEE. CDR3 sequence reads: CASSARGSGGYNEQFF. In DNA form, the CDR3 reads TGTGCCAGCAGCGCTCGAGGTAGCGGGGGATACAATGAGCAGTTCTTC.

CDR3 bases: TGTGCCAGTAGACAGGGTTACAATGAGCAGTTCTTC. It encodes CASRQGYNEQFF. The gene calls are TRBV3-1 (or the pseudogene TRBV3-2) and TRBJ2-1; 7 bases are a match to TRBD1. This CDR3 spans 12 amino acids. The ends lost 9 bases at V and 4 bases at J; junction bases unmatched: 3. The germline CDR1 and CDR2 sequences are LGHDT and YNNKEL (reference sequence).

The chain joins TRBV7-8 to TRBJ1-1; unclear D gene. This CDR3 has 13 amino acids. V dropped 5 bases and J dropped 8 bases, with 15 bases sitting between them. The germline V gene has CDR1 SGHVS and CDR2 FQNEAQ. The CDR3 bases are TGTGCCAGCAGCCTCAGCCGCCAGCTCGAAGCTTTCTTT. Encoded protein: CASSLSRQLEAFF.

This clone appeared once. V usage is TRBV2 and J usage is TRBJ1-1; D gene unclear. Trimming removed 7 bases from V and 0 bases from J, with 12 bases in between. CDR3 length: 14 amino acids. Germline CDR1 reads SNHLY; CDR2 reads FYNNEI. The CDR3 nucleotides read TGTGCCAGCACCCCACAGACCTTGAACACTGAAGCTTTCTTT. It is translated as CASTPQTLNTEAFF.

The chain couples TRBV6-4 to TRBJ2-3; D unclear. This CDR3 is built from 14 residues. CDR1 and CDR2 (germline): MRHNA, SNTAGT. V was cut by 6 bases and J by 5 bases, with 15 bases left in between. CDR3 region: CASSSVGSGDTQYF. The CDR3 nucleotides read TGTGCCAGCAGCTCAGTGGGCTCCGGAGATACGCAGTATTTT.

The chain employs TRBV6-5 and TRBJ2-7; a possible D gene is TRBD1 (6 bases). Looked up from germline, CDR1 is MNHEY and CDR2 is SVGAGI. CDR3 size: 14 residues. The V and J ends lost 9 bases and 6 bases respectively, with 21 bases between them. DNA for the CDR3: TGTGCCAGGAACGATTACAGGGTTTGGGGCGAGCAGTACTTC. This translates into CARNDYRVWGEQYF.

The chain uses TRBV27 and TRBJ1-2; D gene unclear. CDR1 MNHEY and CDR2 SMNVEV come from the germline V gene (reference sequence). Trimming shortened V by 5 bases and J by 2 bases, and 15 bases separated the two germline ends. The CDR3 loop spans 15 amino acids. CDR3 loop: CASSPGSRRNYGYTF. The CDR3 DNA is TGTGCCAGCAGTCCCGGTTCACGACGGAACTATGGCTACACCTTC.

The gene calls are TRBV10-2 and TRBJ1-5; 9 bases line up with TRBD1. CDR3 size: 19 residues. The V segment lost 4 bases and the J segment 1 base; nucleotides outside the gene matches: 14. CDR1 and CDR2 (germline): WSHSY, SAAADI. The CDR3 coding sequence is TGCGCCAGCAGTGTTGCCCCGGGACAGGGCTTAGCGAGCAATCAGCCCCAGCATTTT. This gives the protein CASSVAPGQGLASNQPQHF.

The chain links TRBV10-2 to TRBJ2-1; D tentatively reads TRBD1 or TRBD2 (6 bases each). Trimming left V 3 bases short and J 9 bases short, with 24 bases between. Germline V gives CDR1 WSHSY, CDR2 SAAADI. The CDR3 totals 17 residues. The CDR3 here is CASSEAPRETPRGEQFF. Written as DNA, the CDR3 is TGCGCCAGCAGTGAAGCCCCCCGGGAGACCCCCAGGGGTGAGCAGTTCTTC.

CDR3: CASRPGERSGELFF. CDR3 coding DNA: TGTGCCAGTAGGCCGGGGGAAAGGTCCGGGGAGCTGTTTTTT. The V and J genes are TRBV19 and TRBJ2-2; weak D call: TRBD2 (6 bases). The V gene lost 6 bases and the J gene lost 6 bases, with 14 bases spanning the gap. Germline CDR1 is LNHDA and CDR2 is SQIVND (reference sequence). The CDR3 totals 14 residues.